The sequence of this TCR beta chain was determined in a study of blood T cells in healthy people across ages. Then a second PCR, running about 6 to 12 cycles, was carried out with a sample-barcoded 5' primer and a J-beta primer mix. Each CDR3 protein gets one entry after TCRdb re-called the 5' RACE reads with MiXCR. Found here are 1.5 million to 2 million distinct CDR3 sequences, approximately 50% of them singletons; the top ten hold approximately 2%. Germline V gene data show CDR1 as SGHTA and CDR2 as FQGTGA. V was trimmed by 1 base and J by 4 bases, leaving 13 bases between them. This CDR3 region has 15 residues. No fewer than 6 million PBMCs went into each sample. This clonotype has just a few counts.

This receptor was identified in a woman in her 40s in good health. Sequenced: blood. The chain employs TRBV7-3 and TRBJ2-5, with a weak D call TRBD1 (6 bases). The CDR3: CASSLMSGVGETQYF. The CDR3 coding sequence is TGTGCCAGCAGCTTAATGTCAGGGGTCGGAGAGACCCAGTACTTC.